This is a list of T cell receptor beta chains from one sample in a study of cytomegalovirus exposure and HLA in healthy donors. Repertoires were generated with immunoSEQ multiplex PCR, while TCRdb's copy carries only in-frame clones and drops some. The repertoire holds 59,000 or so clones, with 75% to 90% as singletons. The sample was PBMCs. The receptor set was obtained from a woman aged 18-29 years in good health and CMV-seronegative. The CDR3 runs from the conserved cysteine through the conserved F or W.

V gene | CDR3 protein
TRBV6-1 | CASSDRYTGELFF
TRBV6-5 | CASSYSVSGGDYGYTF
TRBV30 | CAWSRAGGNNEQFF
TRBV7-9 | CASSLKQGIGWLETQYF
TRBV19 | CASSSTSGGNTGELFF
TRBV9 | CASSGRGSGDNEQFF
TRBV28 | CASSLSTAIYGYTF
TRBV30 | CAWSATSGGNEQFF
TRBV7-2 | CASSPMNTEAFF
TRBV11-1 | CASSPGQSSNQPQHF
TRBV29-1 | CSVGAEINEKLFF
TRBV4-1 | CASSQEWGGDEKLFF
TRBV7-9 | CASSLRRGSGELFF
TRBV4-2 | CASSPADSTNEKLFF